Below, 25 T cell receptor beta chains from the same sample are listed, as sequenced in a study of CD8 T cells in Susac syndrome. With random hexamers, about 0.45 to 1 ug RNA was reverse transcribed. TCRdb recomputed calls from the immunoSEQ multiplex PCR reads with MiXCR, one row per CDR3 protein. The data show some 210,000 distinct CDR3 sequences, less than 95% seen once. The sequenced sample consisted of CD4+ T cells from PBMCs. Receptors originate from a human donor with Susac syndrome.

The rearrangement uses TRBV11-2 and TRBJ2-7; 9 bases fit TRBD2. Germline V CDR1 and CDR2: SGHAT, FQNNGV. This CDR3 region has 14 residues. The ends lost 7 bases at V and 5 bases at J; junction bases unmatched: 9. The CDR3 coding sequence is TGTGCCAGCACCCCACGCGGGAGGGGGCACGAGCAGTACTTC. Protein product: CASTPRGRGHEQYF. Full variable domain (rest looked up from reference TRBV11-2 and TRBJ2-7): EAGVAQSPRYKIIEKRQSVAFWCNPISGHATLYWYQQILGQGPKLLIQFQNNGVVDDSQLPKDRFSAERLKGVDSTLKIQPAKLEDSAVYLCASTPRGRGHEQYFGPGTRLTVT.

J is TRBJ2-6 and V is TRBV6-2 or TRBV6-3; D remains ambiguous. V lost 2 bases and J lost 2, with 4 bases in between. Germline V gene data show CDR1 as MNHEY and CDR2 as SVGEGT. The CDR3 consists of 14 residues. In DNA, the CDR3 is TGTGCCAGCAGTTACGACGCTGGGGCCAACGTCCTGACTTTC. Translation: CASSYDAGANVLTF.

V is TRBV5-4 and J is TRBJ2-1, with D possibly matching TRBD1 (5 bases). CDR1 is SGHNT and CDR2 is YYREEE in the germline V gene (reference sequence). This CDR3 region has 15 residues. The V end lost 8 bases, the J end lost 0 bases, and 15 bases lay between the germline ends. The CDR3 protein is CASTRETNSYNEQFF. The CDR3 nucleotides read TGTGCCAGTACCAGGGAAACTAACTCCTACAATGAGCAGTTCTTC.

This clonotype was seen only a few times. The V gene is TRBV20-1, the J gene TRBJ2-5; 8 bases line up with TRBD2. The CDR3 has 14 amino acids. Germline CDR1 reads DFQATT; CDR2 reads SNEGSKA (reference sequence). The J segment lost 2 bases and the V segment lost 1 base, leaving 3 bases of the junction unmatched. CDR3 sequence: CSARAPGGQETQYF. Written as DNA, the CDR3 is TGCAGTGCTAGAGCCCCGGGGGGGCAAGAGACCCAGTACTTC.

V and J are TRBV20-1 and TRBJ2-1, with 7 bases identical to TRBD1. Trimming at V came to 3 bases and at J to 3 bases, leaving 2 bases not matched to a gene. Germline CDR1 reads DFQATT; CDR2 reads SNEGSKA (reference sequence). This CDR3 is built from 13 residues. The CDR3 is CSASRGLYNEQFF. DNA for the CDR3: TGCAGTGCTAGTAGGGGGCTCTACAATGAGCAGTTCTTC.

The genes are TRBV7-2 and TRBJ2-3; TRBD2 aligns across 12 bases. CDR1 is SGHTA, CDR2 FQGNSA, per germline. The CDR3 runs 18 residues. Unmatched junction bases numbered 13, after V lost 1 base and J lost 8 bases. The CDR3 DNA sequence: TGTGCCAGCAGCTTAGGGCCCTCTAGCGGGGGGGCCATAGGTACGCAGTATTTT. Translation: CASSLGPSSGGAIGTQYF. The entire variable domain, with the rest obtained from reference TRBV7-2 and TRBJ2-3, is as follows: GAGVSQSPSNKVTEKGKDVELRCDPISGHTALYWYRQSLGQGLEFLIYFQGNSAPDKSGLPSDRFSAERTGGSVSTLTIQRTQQEDSAVYLCASSLGPSSGGAIGTQYFGPGTRLTVL.

The chain joins TRBV20-1 to TRBJ2-1; 9 bases are a match to TRBD1. Trimming at V came to 3 bases and at J to 9 bases, leaving 12 bases not matched to a gene. CDR1 and CDR2 (germline): DFQATT, SNEGSKA (reference sequence). The CDR3 sequence is 15 residues long. CDR3 amino acids: CSASGVGQGLGEQFF. The CDR3, as DNA: TGCAGTGCTAGTGGGGTGGGACAGGGCTTAGGTGAGCAGTTCTTC.

The chain links TRBV9 to TRBJ2-7; the D gene is possibly TRBD2 (5 bases). Trimming removed 4 bases from V and 7 bases from J, with 18 bases in between. The CDR3 covers 14 residues. Per germline, CDR1 SGDLS and CDR2 YYNGEE. CDR3 in DNA: TGTGCCAGCAGCAAGACGGGAACCGAAGGGGAGCAGTACTTC. It yields the protein CASSKTGTEGEQYF.

This chain joins TRBV18 and TRBJ1-1, with D possibly TRBD1 on 5 matching bases. CDR1 and CDR2 from the germline V gene are KGHSH and LQKENI. With 2 bases removed from V and 1 base from J, the gap between germline ends came to 11 bases. This CDR3 has 15 amino acids. CDR3 DNA: TGTGCCAGCTCACCAATCGACGGGGGGAACACTGAAGCTTTCTTT. This translates into CASSPIDGGNTEAFF.

The V call is TRBV10-3, the J call TRBJ1-1, with TRBD1 identical over 10 bases. Germline V gene data show CDR1 as ENHRY and CDR2 as SYGVKD. The CDR3 loop spans 12 amino acids. V shed 10 bases and J 5 bases; nucleotides not matched to a gene: 4. The CDR3 loop is CATGQGGTEAFF. DNA for the CDR3: TGTGCCACTGGACAGGGGGGGACTGAAGCTTTCTTT.

In DNA form, the CDR3 reads TGCGCCAGCAGCTTCAATTCCGCGGGATCCGCCGGGGAGCTGTTTTTT. As protein: CASSFNSAGSAGELFF. The rearrangement links TRBV5-1 to TRBJ2-2; TRBD2 is a possible D gene (6 bases). CDR1 and CDR2 from the germline V gene are SGHRS and YFSETQ. V lost 2 bases and J lost 6, with 17 bases in between. The length of the CDR3 is 16 residues.

The chain links TRBV6-2 or TRBV6-3 to TRBJ2-3, with D perhaps TRBD2 (5 bases). The CDR3 contains 14 residues. The V end was cut by 10 bases, the J end by 2 bases, with 16 bases between. The germline CDR1 and CDR2 sequences are MNHEY and SVGEGT. CDR3 region: CAISDDGVTDTQYF. For the CDR3, the DNA is TGTGCCATCAGCGACGACGGGGTCACAGATACGCAGTATTTT.

The chain couples TRBV12-5 to TRBJ2-5; TRBD1 aligns across 9 bases. After removal of 0 bases from V and 5 bases from J, the junction contained 7 bases not matched to a gene. CDR1 is LGHNT and CDR2 is FRNRAP in the germline V gene. The CDR3 extends over 16 amino acids. The CDR3 loop is CASGLVPSGTGETQYF. The CDR3 nucleotides read TGTGCTAGTGGTTTGGTACCATCTGGGACAGGGGAGACCCAGTACTTC.

The genes are TRBV29-1 and TRBJ2-3; D not certain. The V end was cut by 2 bases, the J end by 4 bases, with 4 bases between. Looked up from germline, CDR1 is SQVTM and CDR2 is ANQGSEA. This CDR3 is built from 11 residues. The DNA of the CDR3 is TGCAGCGTTGAAATGGCAGATACGCAGTATTTT. This gives the protein CSVEMADTQYF.

This chain connects TRBV4-3 to TRBJ2-2; 13 bases are a match to TRBD2. The trim removed 4 bases at V and 4 bases at J, leaving 9 bases unmatched. CDR1 is LGHNA and CDR2 is YSLEER in the germline V gene. The CDR3 covers 18 residues. The CDR3 protein is CASSPLTSGGAGTGELFF. CDR3 coding DNA: TGCGCCAGCAGCCCACTCACTAGCGGGGGGGCAGGCACCGGGGAGCTGTTTTTT.

This sequence joins TRBV27 and TRBJ2-3, with D perhaps matching TRBD2 (5 bases). This CDR3 is 17 amino acids long. The V gene lost 3 bases and the J gene lost 4 bases, with 20 bases spanning the gap. Germline V gene data show CDR1 as MNHEY and CDR2 as SMNVEV (reference sequence). CDR3 residues: CASSFGSRIGVADTQYF. Here the CDR3 DNA reads TGTGCCAGCAGTTTCGGTTCACGGATCGGGGTCGCAGATACGCAGTATTTT.

This clonotype has a handful of counts. The chain joins TRBV29-1 to TRBJ1-2; D is possibly TRBD1 (6 bases). Between the trimmed V and J ends, which lost 0 bases and 13 bases, there was a span of 15 bases. Germline values: CDR1 SQVTM, CDR2 ANQGSEA. The CDR3 extends over 12 amino acids. The chain's CDR3 is CSVEDGGGPVTF. The CDR3 DNA reads TGCAGCGTTGAAGATGGTGGGGGGCCAGTCACCTTC.

The chain is built from TRBV6-2 or TRBV6-3 and TRBJ1-5; tentative D call: TRBD1 (5 bases). V lost 7 bases and J 5 bases, leaving 15 bases between the germline ends. The CDR3 spans 14 residues. Germline V gene lookup returns CDR1 MNHEY and CDR2 SVGEGT. Here the CDR3 reads CASKRDLGHQPQHF. DNA of the CDR3: TGTGCCAGCAAAAGGGACTTGGGGCATCAGCCCCAGCATTTT.

This chain joins TRBV4-2 and TRBJ2-3; D uncertain. The CDR3 is 15 residues long. The germline V and J ends were trimmed by 0 bases and 1 base, with 8 bases remaining between them. Germline loops: CDR1 LGHNA, CDR2 YNFKEQ. In nucleotides, the CDR3 is TGTGCCAGCAGCCAAGACTGGCAGGGCACAGATACGCAGTATTTT. Amino acid sequence: CASSQDWQGTDTQYF.

The J gene is TRBJ1-5, the V gene TRBV20-1; D remains ambiguous. The CDR3 sequence is 15 residues long. V lost 5 bases, J lost 0 bases, and 14 bases lay in between. Germline assignment: CDR1 DFQATT and CDR2 SNEGSKA (reference sequence). CDR3 bases: TGCAGTGCTGCTCCTCCGGCCTCTAGCAATCAGCCCCAGCATTTT. This codes for CSAAPPASSNQPQHF.

The chain has TRBV24-1 and TRBJ2-1; D is unclear. This CDR3 spans 13 amino acids. Trimming cost V 4 bases and J 5 bases, with 8 bases left between them. The V gene's germline CDR1 is KGHDR and CDR2 SFDVKD. The CDR3 bases are TGTGCCACCAGTGACACCGAAAACAATGAGCAGTTCTTC. Protein: CATSDTENNEQFF.

V and J are TRBV7-6 and TRBJ2-5; D unclear. The V gene's germline CDR1 is SGHVS and CDR2 FNYEAQ. Trimming removed 7 bases at V and 1 base at J, with 7 bases between. The CDR3 consists of 12 residues. The CDR3 DNA sequence: TGTGCCAGCACCCCTCGCCAAGAGACCCAGTACTTC. The encoded protein is CASTPRQETQYF.

The chain couples TRBV20-1 to TRBJ1-5; unclear D gene. Per germline, CDR1 DFQATT and CDR2 SNEGSKA (reference sequence). V lost 1 base to trimming and J lost 4 bases, with 11 bases between them. The CDR3 is 14 amino acids. The CDR3 DNA sequence: TGCAGTGCTAGAGCGGGAACAGTGAATCAGCCCCAGCATTTT. Protein sequence: CSARAGTVNQPQHF.

The V and J genes are TRBV10-3 and TRBJ2-7; 7 bases fit TRBD1. The CDR3 runs 12 residues. With 8 bases clipped from V and 3 bases from J, the junction kept 4 bases outside the gene matches. The germline V gene has CDR1 ENHRY and CDR2 SYGVKD. The CDR3 loop is CAIGQEFYEQYF. DNA for the CDR3: TGTGCCATCGGACAGGAATTCTACGAGCAGTACTTC.

The chain links TRBV12-3 or TRBV12-4 to TRBJ2-1, with 11 bases fitting TRBD2. The CDR3 is 15 amino acids. J lost 5 bases, V lost 5 bases, and 5 bases had no gene match. The CDR3 is CASSPPSGGHNEQFF. CDR3 DNA sequence: TGTGCCAGCAGTCCCCCTAGCGGGGGGCACAATGAGCAGTTCTTC.